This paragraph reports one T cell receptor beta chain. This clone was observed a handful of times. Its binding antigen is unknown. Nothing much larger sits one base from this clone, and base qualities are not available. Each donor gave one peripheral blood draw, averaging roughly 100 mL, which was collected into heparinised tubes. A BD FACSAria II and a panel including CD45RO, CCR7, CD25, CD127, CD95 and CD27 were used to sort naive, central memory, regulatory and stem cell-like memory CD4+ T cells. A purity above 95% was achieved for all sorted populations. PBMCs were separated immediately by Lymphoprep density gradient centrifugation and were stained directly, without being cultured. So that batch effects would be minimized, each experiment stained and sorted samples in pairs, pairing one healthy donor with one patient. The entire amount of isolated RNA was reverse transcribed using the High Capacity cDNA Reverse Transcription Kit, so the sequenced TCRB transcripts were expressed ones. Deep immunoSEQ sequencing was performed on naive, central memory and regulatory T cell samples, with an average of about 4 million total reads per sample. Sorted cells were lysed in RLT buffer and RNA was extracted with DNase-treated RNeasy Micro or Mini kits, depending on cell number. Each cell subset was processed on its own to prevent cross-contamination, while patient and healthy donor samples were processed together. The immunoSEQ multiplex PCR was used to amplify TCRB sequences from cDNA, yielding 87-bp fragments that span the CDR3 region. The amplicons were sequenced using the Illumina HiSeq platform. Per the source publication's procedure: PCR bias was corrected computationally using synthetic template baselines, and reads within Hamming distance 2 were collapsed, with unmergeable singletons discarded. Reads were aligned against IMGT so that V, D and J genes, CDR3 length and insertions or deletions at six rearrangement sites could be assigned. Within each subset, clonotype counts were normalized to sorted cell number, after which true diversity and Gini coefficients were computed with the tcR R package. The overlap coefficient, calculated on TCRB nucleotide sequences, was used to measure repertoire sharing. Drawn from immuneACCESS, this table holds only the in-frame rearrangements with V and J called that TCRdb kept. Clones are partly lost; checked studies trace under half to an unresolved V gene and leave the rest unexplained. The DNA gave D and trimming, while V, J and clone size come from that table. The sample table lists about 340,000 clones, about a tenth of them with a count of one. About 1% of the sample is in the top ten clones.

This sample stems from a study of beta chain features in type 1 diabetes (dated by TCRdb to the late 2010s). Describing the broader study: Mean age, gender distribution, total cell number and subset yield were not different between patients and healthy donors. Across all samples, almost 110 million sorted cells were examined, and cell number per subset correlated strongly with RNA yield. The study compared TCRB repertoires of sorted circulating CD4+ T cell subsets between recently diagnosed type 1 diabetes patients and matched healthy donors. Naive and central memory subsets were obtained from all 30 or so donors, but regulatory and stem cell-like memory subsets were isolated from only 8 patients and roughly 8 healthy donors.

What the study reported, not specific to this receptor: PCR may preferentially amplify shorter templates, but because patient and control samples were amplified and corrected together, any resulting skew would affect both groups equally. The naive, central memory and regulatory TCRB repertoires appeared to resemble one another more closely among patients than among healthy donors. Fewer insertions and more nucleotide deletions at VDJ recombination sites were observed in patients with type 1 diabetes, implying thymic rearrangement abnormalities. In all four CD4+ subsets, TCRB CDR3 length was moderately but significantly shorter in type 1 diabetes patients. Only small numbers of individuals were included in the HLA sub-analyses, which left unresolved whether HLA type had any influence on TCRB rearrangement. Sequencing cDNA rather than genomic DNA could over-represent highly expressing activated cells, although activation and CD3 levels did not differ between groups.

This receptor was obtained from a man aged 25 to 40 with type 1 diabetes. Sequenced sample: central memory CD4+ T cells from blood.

The CDR3 protein is CAIREAGGNIQYF. Here is the DNA: TGTGCCATCCGGGAGGCAGGGGGAAACATTCAGTACTTC. The rearrangement joined TRBV2 to TRBJ2-4; the D gene could be TRBD1 or TRBD2, each one agreeing over 7 bases. The CDR3 starts with the cysteine, ends with the phenylalanine, and has 13 residues. Only the CDR3 part of the read is kept: 39 bases, read in frame from the first base. As encoded in the germline V gene, CDR1 is SNHLY while CDR2 is FYNNEI. The V and J ends are trimmed by 10 bases and 6 bases, leaving 16 bases between them.